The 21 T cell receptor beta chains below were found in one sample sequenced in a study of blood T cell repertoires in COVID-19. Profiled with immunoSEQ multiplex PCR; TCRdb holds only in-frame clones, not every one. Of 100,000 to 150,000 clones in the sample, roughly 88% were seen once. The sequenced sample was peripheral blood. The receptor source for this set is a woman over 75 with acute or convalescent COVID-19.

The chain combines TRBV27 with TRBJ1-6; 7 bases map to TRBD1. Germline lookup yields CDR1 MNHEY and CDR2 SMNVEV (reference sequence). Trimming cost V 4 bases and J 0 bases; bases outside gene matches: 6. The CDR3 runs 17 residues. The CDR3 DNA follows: TGTGCCAGCAGTTCCCGACAGGGAAGCTCCTATAATTCACCCCTCCACTTT. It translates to CASSSRQGSSYNSPLHF.

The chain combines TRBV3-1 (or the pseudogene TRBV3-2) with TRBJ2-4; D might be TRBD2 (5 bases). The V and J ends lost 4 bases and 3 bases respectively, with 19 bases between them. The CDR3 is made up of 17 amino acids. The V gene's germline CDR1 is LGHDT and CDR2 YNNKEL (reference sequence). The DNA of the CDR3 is TGTGCCAGCAGCCCGAGTCCTCGGGGTATGGGCAAAAACATTCAGTACTTC. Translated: CASSPSPRGMGKNIQYF.

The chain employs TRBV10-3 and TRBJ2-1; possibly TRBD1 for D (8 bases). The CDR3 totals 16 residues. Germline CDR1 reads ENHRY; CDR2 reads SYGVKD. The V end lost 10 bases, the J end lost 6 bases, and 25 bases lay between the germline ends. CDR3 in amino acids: CATLPNRGGSGNEQFF. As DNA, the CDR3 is TGTGCCACCTTACCTAACAGGGGGGGGTCGGGCAATGAGCAGTTCTTC.

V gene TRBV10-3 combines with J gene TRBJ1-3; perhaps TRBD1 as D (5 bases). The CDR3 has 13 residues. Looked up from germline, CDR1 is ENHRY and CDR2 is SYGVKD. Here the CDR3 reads CASVSRAGNTIYF. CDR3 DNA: TGTGCTTCGGTCAGCAGGGCTGGAAACACCATATATTTT.

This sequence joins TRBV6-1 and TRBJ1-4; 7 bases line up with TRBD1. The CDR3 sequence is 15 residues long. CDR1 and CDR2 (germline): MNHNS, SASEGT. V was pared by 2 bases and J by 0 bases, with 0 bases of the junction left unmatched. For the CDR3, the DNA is TGTGCCAGCAGTGAAACAGGGGCAACTAATGAAAAACTGTTTTTT. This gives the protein CASSETGATNEKLFF.

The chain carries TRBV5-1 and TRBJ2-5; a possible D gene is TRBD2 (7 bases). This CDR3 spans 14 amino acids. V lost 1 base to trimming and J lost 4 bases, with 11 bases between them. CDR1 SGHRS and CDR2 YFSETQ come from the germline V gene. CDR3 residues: CASSLKGGGETQYF. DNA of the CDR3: TGCGCCAGCAGCTTGAAGGGAGGGGGAGAGACCCAGTACTTC.

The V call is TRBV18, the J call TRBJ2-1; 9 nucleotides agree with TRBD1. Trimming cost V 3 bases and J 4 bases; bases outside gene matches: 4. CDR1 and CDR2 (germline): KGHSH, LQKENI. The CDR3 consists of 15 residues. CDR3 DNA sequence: TGTGCCAGCTCACCCCGGGACAGGGTGTACAATGAGCAGTTCTTC. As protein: CASSPRDRVYNEQFF.

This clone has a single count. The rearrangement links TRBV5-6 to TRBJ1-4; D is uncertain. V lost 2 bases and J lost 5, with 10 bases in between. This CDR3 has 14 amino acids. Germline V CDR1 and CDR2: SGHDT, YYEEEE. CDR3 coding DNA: TGTGCCAGCAGCTTTATGCAGGCCAATGAAAAACTGTTTTTT. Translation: CASSFMQANEKLFF.

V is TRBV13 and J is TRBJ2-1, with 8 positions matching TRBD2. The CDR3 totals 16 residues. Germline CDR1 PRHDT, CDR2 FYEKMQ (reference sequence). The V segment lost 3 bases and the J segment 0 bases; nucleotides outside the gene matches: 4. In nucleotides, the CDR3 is TGTGCCAGCAGCTTTTTAGCGGGGAGCTCCTACAATGAGCAGTTCTTC. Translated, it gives CASSFLAGSSYNEQFF.

CDR3 sequence: CASSQVILYGYTF. Written as DNA, the CDR3 is TGTGCCAGCAGCCAAGTGATACTGTATGGCTACACCTTC. J is TRBJ1-2 and V is TRBV3-1 (or the pseudogene TRBV3-2); D call uncertain. The CDR3 sequence is 13 residues long. Trimming removed 1 base from V and 5 bases from J, with 8 bases in between. The germline V gene encodes CDR1 LGHDT and CDR2 YNNKEL (reference sequence).

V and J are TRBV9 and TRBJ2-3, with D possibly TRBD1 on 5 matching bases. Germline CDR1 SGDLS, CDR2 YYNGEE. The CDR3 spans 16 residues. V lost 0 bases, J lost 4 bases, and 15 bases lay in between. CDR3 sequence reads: CASSVEGVASPDTQYF. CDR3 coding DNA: TGTGCCAGCAGCGTAGAAGGGGTGGCCTCTCCAGATACGCAGTATTTT.

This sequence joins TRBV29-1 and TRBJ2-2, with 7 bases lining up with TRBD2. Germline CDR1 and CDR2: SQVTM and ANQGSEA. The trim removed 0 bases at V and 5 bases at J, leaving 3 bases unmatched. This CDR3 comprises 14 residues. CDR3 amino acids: CSVEDLGGTGELFF. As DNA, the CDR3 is TGCAGCGTTGAAGATCTCGGGGGGACCGGGGAGCTGTTTTTT.

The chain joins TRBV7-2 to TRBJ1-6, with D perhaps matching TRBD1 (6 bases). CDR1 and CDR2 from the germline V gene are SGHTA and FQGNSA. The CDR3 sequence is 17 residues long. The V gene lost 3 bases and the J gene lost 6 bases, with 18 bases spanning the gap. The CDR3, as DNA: TGTGCCAGCAGCTTCTTAGAGGCAACAGGGTTTAATTCACCCCTCCACTTT. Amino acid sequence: CASSFLEATGFNSPLHF.

The CDR3 sequence: CASSGQARTGELFF. The DNA for the CDR3 is TGTGCCAGTAGTGGACAGGCCAGAACCGGGGAGCTGTTTTTT. This chain links TRBV19 with TRBJ2-2, with TRBD1 matching 7 bases. The V segment lost 5 bases and the J segment 5 bases; nucleotides outside the gene matches: 5. Germline CDR1 and CDR2: LNHDA and SQIVND (reference sequence). CDR3 size: 14 residues.

DNA for the CDR3: TGTGCCAGCAGTACTAGACAGGGGGCTAAGTATTTT. Translation: CASSTRQGAKYF. This chain links TRBV6-5 with TRBJ2-3; 10 nucleotides match TRBD1. V shed 5 bases and J 13 bases; nucleotides not matched to a gene: 6. The germline V gene has CDR1 MNHEY and CDR2 SVGAGI. CDR3 size: 12 residues.

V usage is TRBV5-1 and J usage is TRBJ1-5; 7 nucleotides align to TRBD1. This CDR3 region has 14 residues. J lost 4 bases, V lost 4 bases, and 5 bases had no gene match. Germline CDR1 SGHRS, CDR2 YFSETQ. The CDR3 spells CASSPGTENQPQHF. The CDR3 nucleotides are TGCGCCAGCAGCCCAGGGACAGAGAATCAGCCCCAGCATTTT. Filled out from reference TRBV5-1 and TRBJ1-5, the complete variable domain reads KAGVTQTPRYLIKTRGQQVTLSCSPISGHRSVSWYQQTPGQGLQFLFEYFSETQRNKGNFPGRFSGRQFSNSRSEMNVSTLELGDSALYLCASSPGTENQPQHFGDGTRLSIL.

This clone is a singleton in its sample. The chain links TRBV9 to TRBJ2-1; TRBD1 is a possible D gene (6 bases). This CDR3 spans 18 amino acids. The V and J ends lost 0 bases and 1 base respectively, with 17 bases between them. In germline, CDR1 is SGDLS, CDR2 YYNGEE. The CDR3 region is CASSVEGAGVYSYNEQFF. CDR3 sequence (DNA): TGTGCCAGCAGCGTAGAGGGCGCAGGGGTTTATTCCTACAATGAGCAGTTCTTC. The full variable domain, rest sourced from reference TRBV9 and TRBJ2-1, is DSGVTQTPKHLITATGQRVTLRCSPRSGDLSVYWYQQSLDQGLQFLIQYYNGEERAKGNILERFSAQQFPDLHSELNLSSLELGDSALYFCASSVEGAGVYSYNEQFFGPGTRLTVL.

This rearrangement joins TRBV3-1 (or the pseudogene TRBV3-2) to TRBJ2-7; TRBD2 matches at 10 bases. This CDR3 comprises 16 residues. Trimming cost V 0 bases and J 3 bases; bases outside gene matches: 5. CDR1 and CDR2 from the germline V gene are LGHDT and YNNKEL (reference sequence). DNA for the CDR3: TGTGCCAGCAGCCAAGAAAGGCAGCGGGGGGGCTACGAGCAGTACTTC. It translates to CASSQERQRGGYEQYF.

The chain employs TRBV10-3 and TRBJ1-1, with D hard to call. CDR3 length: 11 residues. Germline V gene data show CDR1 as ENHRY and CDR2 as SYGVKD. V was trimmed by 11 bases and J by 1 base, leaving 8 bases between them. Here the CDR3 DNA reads TGTGCCGTTGGCAGGAACACTGAAGCTTTCTTT. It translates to CAVGRNTEAFF.

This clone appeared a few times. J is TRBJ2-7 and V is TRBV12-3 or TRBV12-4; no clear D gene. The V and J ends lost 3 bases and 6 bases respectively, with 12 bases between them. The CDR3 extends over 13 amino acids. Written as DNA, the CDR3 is TGTGCCAGCAGTTTTCCTCCAGGATCCGAGCAGTACTTC. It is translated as CASSFPPGSEQYF.

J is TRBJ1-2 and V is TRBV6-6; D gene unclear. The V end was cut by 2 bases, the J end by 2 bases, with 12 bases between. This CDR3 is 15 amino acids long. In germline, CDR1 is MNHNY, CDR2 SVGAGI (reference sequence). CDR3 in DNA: TGTGCCAGCAGTTACCGAGGAGGGCGCAACTATGGCTACACCTTC. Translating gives CASSYRGGRNYGYTF.